Presented here are 15 T cell receptor beta chains from one specimen sequenced in a study of OX40 agonist ivuxolimab in advanced cancers. TCRdb's copy holds only in-frame clones and misses some; the assay was immunoSEQ multiplex PCR. Here the sample spans 100,000 or so clones, 90% being singletons. The sequencing used CD4+ or CD8+ T cells sorted from blood, collected in a trial of the OX40 agonist ivuxolimab. Source of these receptors: an adult with an advanced solid tumor such as melanoma, head and neck, liver or kidney cancer.

This sequence joins TRBV11-3 and TRBJ1-3; D is undetermined. The CDR3 covers 17 residues. Trimming took off 5 bases at V and 0 bases at J, with 17 bases between the two ends. Per germline, CDR1 SGHNT and CDR2 YENEEA. CDR3 amino acids: CASSPRTDGLSGNTIYF. The CDR3, as DNA: TGTGCCAGCAGCCCACGGACGGATGGGCTCTCTGGAAACACCATATATTTT.

The V gene is TRBV7-2, the J gene TRBJ2-2; tentative D call: TRBD2 (5 bases). Germline V gene lookup returns CDR1 SGHTA and CDR2 FQGNSA. Trimming removed 1 base at V and 6 bases at J, with 9 bases between. CDR3 length equals 14 residues. The DNA of the CDR3 is TGTGCCAGCAGCTTAGTAGTGAGGGCCGGGGAGCTGTTTTTT. Protein sequence: CASSLVVRAGELFF.

The J gene is TRBJ2-4, the V gene TRBV7-8; perhaps TRBD1 as D (6 bases). Trimming cost V 3 bases and J 0 bases, with 9 bases left between them. CDR3 length equals 15 residues. Germline loops: CDR1 SGHVS, CDR2 FQNEAQ. CDR3 sequence reads: CASSFGGLAKNIQYF. CDR3 DNA: TGTGCCAGCAGCTTTGGGGGCCTAGCCAAAAACATTCAGTACTTC.

V gene TRBV19 combines with J gene TRBJ2-2, with 11 bases that match TRBD1. Germline V gives CDR1 LNHDA, CDR2 SQIVND (reference sequence). Trimming at V came to 5 bases and at J to 6 bases, leaving 8 bases not matched to a gene. The CDR3 covers 16 residues. The DNA of the CDR3 is TGTGCCAGTAGTTTCACCGGGACAGGGGGGCCCGGGGAGCTGTTTTTT. It yields the protein CASSFTGTGGPGELFF. Drawing the rest from reference TRBV19 and TRBJ2-2, the complete variable domain is DGGITQSPKYLFRKEGQNVTLSCEQNLNHDAMYWYRQDPGQGLRLIYYSQIVNDFQKGDIAEGYSVSREKKESFPLTVTSAQKNPTAFYLCASSFTGTGGPGELFFGEGSRLTVL.

The rearrangement joins TRBV5-1 to TRBJ2-2; 12 nucleotides match TRBD2. After removal of 5 bases from V and 6 bases from J, the junction contained 2 bases not matched to a gene. Germline CDR1 SGHRS, CDR2 YFSETQ. CDR3 size: 14 residues. CDR3 amino acids: CASRRLAGAGELFF. The CDR3 region has the DNA TGCGCCAGCAGGAGACTAGCGGGAGCCGGGGAGCTGTTTTTT.

The chain employs TRBV2 and TRBJ2-7; 10 positions agree with TRBD1. The CDR3 runs to 15 residues. CDR1 is SNHLY, CDR2 FYNNEI, per germline. The J segment lost 5 bases and the V segment lost 3 bases, leaving 7 bases of the junction unmatched. The CDR3 DNA is TGTGCCAGCAGTGATCGGGGACAGGGGTACAACGAGCAGTACTTC. Translation: CASSDRGQGYNEQYF.

This chain uses TRBV7-8 with TRBJ2-1, with 10 bases fitting TRBD2. Trimming cost V 5 bases and J 5 bases; bases outside gene matches: 6. The CDR3 consists of 15 residues. Germline CDR1 and CDR2: SGHVS and FQNEAQ. CDR3 coding DNA: TGTGCCAGCAGCCATTCTAGCGGGAGCCACAATGAGCAGTTCTTC. This encodes CASSHSSGSHNEQFF. Full variable domain (rest looked up from reference TRBV7-8 and TRBJ2-1): GAGVSQSPRYKVAKRGQDVALRCDPISGHVSLFWYQQALGQGPEFLTYFQNEAQLDKSGLPSDRFFAERPEGSVSTLKIQRTQQEDSAVYLCASSHSSGSHNEQFFGPGTRLTVL.

The chain employs TRBV6-5 and TRBJ1-2, with D unresolved. The V gene lost 5 bases and the J gene lost 0 bases, with 10 bases spanning the gap. CDR3 length: 14 amino acids. CDR1 is MNHEY, CDR2 SVGAGI, per germline. The CDR3 loop reads CASSRGLANYGYTF. CDR3 bases: TGTGCCAGCAGTCGCGGACTTGCTAACTATGGCTACACCTTC.

The CDR3 DNA follows: TGTGCCAGCAGCTTAGCGGGGGGCATGAACACTGAAGCTTTCTTT. Translating it yields CASSLAGGMNTEAFF. The V and J genes are TRBV7-2 and TRBJ1-1, with a weak D call TRBD1 (6 bases). The CDR3 runs 15 residues. Germline assignment: CDR1 SGHTA and CDR2 FQGNSA. V was cut by 0 bases and J by 0 bases, with 8 bases left in between. The full variable domain, completed using reference TRBV7-2 and TRBJ1-1, is GAGVSQSPSNKVTEKGKDVELRCDPISGHTALYWYRQSLGQGLEFLIYFQGNSAPDKSGLPSDRFSAERTGGSVSTLTIQRTQQEDSAVYLCASSLAGGMNTEAFFGQGTRLTVV.

The V gene is TRBV29-1, the J gene TRBJ1-2; 9 bases line up with TRBD1. CDR1 is SQVTM, CDR2 ANQGSEA, per germline. The CDR3 loop spans 13 amino acids. V lost 8 bases, J lost 2 bases, and 6 bases stayed unmatched. The CDR3 bases are TGCAGCATATGGGACAGGGAAAACTATGGCTACACCTTC. It is translated as CSIWDRENYGYTF.

The chain couples TRBV28 to TRBJ1-6; D gene ambiguous. The V gene's germline CDR1 is MDHEN and CDR2 SYDVKM. V lost 8 bases, J lost 5 bases, and 16 bases lay in between. There are 15 residues in the CDR3. The CDR3 loop reads CASFEDRKHNSPLHF. The CDR3 coding sequence is TGTGCCAGCTTTGAGGACCGCAAACATAATTCACCCCTCCACTTT. The full variable domain, its missing parts supplied by reference TRBV28 and TRBJ1-6, is DVKVTQSSRYLVKRTGEKVFLECVQDMDHENMFWYRQDPGLGLRLIYFSYDVKMKEKGDIPEGYSVSREKKERFSLILESASTNQTSMYLCASFEDRKHNSPLHFGNGTRLTVT.

V usage is TRBV14 and J usage is TRBJ2-5; D gene uncertain. The CDR3 runs 14 residues. The germline CDR1 and CDR2 sequences are SGHDN and FVKESK. V was clipped by 0 bases and J by 2 bases, with 7 bases between them. CDR3 region: CASSQDSIQETQYF. CDR3 nucleotides: TGTGCCAGCAGCCAAGACTCCATACAAGAGACCCAGTACTTC.

This clone was found once. The chain combines TRBV7-2 with TRBJ2-5; D uncertain. Per germline, CDR1 SGHTA and CDR2 FQGNSA. The CDR3 totals 11 residues. Trimming pared 6 bases from V and 5 bases from J, leaving 7 bases between. CDR3 amino acids: CASRMLETQYF. In nucleotides, the CDR3 is TGTGCCAGCAGGATGCTTGAGACCCAGTACTTC.

This clone came up once. The chain carries TRBV7-2 and TRBJ2-3, with D possibly matching TRBD1 (7 bases). The CDR3 covers 16 residues. Germline V lookup: CDR1 SGHTA, CDR2 FQGNSA. Trimming shortened V by 5 bases and J by 5 bases, and 20 bases separated the two germline ends. The CDR3 reads CASSLGGGRVGDTQYF. CDR3 in DNA: TGTGCCAGCAGCCTCGGAGGGGGCAGGGTGGGAGATACGCAGTATTTT. The complete variable domain, with remaining parts taken from reference TRBV7-2 and TRBJ2-3, reads GAGVSQSPSNKVTEKGKDVELRCDPISGHTALYWYRQSLGQGLEFLIYFQGNSAPDKSGLPSDRFSAERTGGSVSTLTIQRTQQEDSAVYLCASSLGGGRVGDTQYFGPGTRLTVL.

The J gene is TRBJ1-4, the V gene TRBV19; no clear D gene. The CDR3 has 16 residues. Trimming cost V 1 base and J 5 bases, with 14 bases left between them. Germline V gene sequence: CDR1 LNHDA, CDR2 SQIVND (reference sequence). The CDR3 here is CASSIAQALGNEKLFF. The CDR3 region has the DNA TGTGCCAGTAGTATAGCCCAGGCACTAGGAAATGAAAAACTGTTTTTT. The variable domain in full, with the rest retrieved from reference TRBV19 and TRBJ1-4, is DGGITQSPKYLFRKEGQNVTLSCEQNLNHDAMYWYRQDPGQGLRLIYYSQIVNDFQKGDIAEGYSVSREKKESFPLTVTSAQKNPTAFYLCASSIAQALGNEKLFFGSGTQLSVL.